This TCR beta chain was captured by sequencing in a study of early T cells in non-severe SARS-CoV-2 infection. This clonotype has more than one count but fewer than ten. Researchers attached unique molecular identifiers to individual cDNA molecules. MiXCR was run by TCRdb on the 5' RACE reads, yielding one entry per CDR3 protein. The sample holds around 77,000 distinct CDR3 sequences, more than 12% seen once. The sequencing here drew on whole blood, taken at baseline. This clonotype was obtained from an adult who was a healthcare worker with PCR-confirmed SARS-CoV-2 infection or an uninfected control (not recorded which).

The CDR3 protein is CASSTGSFSGNTIYF. As DNA, the CDR3 is TGTGCCAGCAGTACAGGGTCTTTCTCTGGAAACACCATATATTTT. The rearrangement links TRBV5-6 to TRBJ1-3, with D possibly being TRBD1 (6 bases). The CDR3 runs to 15 residues. CDR1 SGHDT and CDR2 YYEEEE come from the germline V gene. V was cut by 5 bases and J by 0 bases, with 12 bases left in between. The variable domain in full, completed from reference TRBV5-6 and TRBJ1-3, reads DAGVTQSPTHLIKTRGQQVTLRCSPKSGHDTVSWYQQALGQGPQFIFQYYEEEERQRGNFPDRFSGHQFPNYSSELNVNALLLGDSALYLCASSTGSFSGNTIYFGEGSWLTVV.